This is a list of T cell receptor beta chains from one sample in a study of blood T cell repertoires in COVID-19. Method: immunoSEQ multiplex PCR; TCRdb's copy keeps in-frame clones and lacks some. The sample shows 99,000 or so clones, about 80% of them seen only once. Sequenced: peripheral blood. The source is a woman between 70 and 85 years old with acute or convalescent COVID-19. Each CDR3 is given with its conserved first and last residue. The order of the fields is J gene, D gene, V gene, clone size, CDR3 protein, CDR3 DNA. D genes are given only for firm matches. The listing skips clone size in some rows; elsewhere it reads once, few, many or a size class.

>TRBJ2-5|-|TRBV19|-
CASSTSGGAREETQYF
TGTGCCAGTAGTACCTCTGGGGGGGCGAGGGAAGAGACCCAGTACTTC
>TRBJ1-5|TRBD1|TRBV2|-
CASRTTGASNQPQHF
TGTGCCAGCAGGACCACAGGGGCGTCGAATCAGCCCCAGCATTTT
>TRBJ2-7|-|TRBV6-2/TRBV6-3|few
CASSRGSYEQYF
TGTGCCAGCAGTCGAGGCTCCTACGAGCAGTACTTC
>TRBJ2-2|TRBD2|TRBV30|few
CAWSEGTSGGGELFF
TGTGCCTGGAGTGAAGGGACTAGCGGGGGCGGGGAGCTGTTTTTT
>TRBJ2-1|TRBD2|TRBV27|-
CASSLTSGYNEQFF
TGTGCCAGCAGTCTGACTAGCGGCTACAATGAGCAGTTCTTC
>TRBJ1-4|-|TRBV27|-
CAPLQGHTNEKLFF
TGTGCCCCCCTCCAGGGGCACACTAATGAAAAACTGTTTTTT
>TRBJ2-7|-|TRBV2|-
CASRLPPNEQYF
TGTGCCAGCCGACTACCCCCCAACGAGCAGTACTTC
>TRBJ2-5|-|TRBV15|once
CATSRDGSGPQYF
TGTGCCACCAGCAGAGATGGAAGCGGGCCCCAGTACTTC
>TRBJ1-6|-|TRBV6-5|many
CASRAFGAGGSPLHF
TGTGCCAGCAGGGCCTTCGGGGCCGGGGGTTCACCCCTCCACTTT
>TRBJ1-3|-|TRBV19|few
CASSIDRTAGNTIYF
TGTGCCAGTAGTATAGATCGGACAGCTGGAAACACCATATATTTT
>TRBJ1-1|-|TRBV6-4|-
CASSPSPGNTEAFF
TGTGCCAGCAGTCCGAGCCCCGGGAACACTGAAGCTTTCTTT
>TRBJ2-7|-|TRBV7-9|-
CASSLDLWSSEHEQYF
TGTGCCAGCAGCTTAGATTTGTGGTCTAGTGAGCACGAGCAGTACTTC
>TRBJ2-3|-|TRBV6-4|-
CASSAEPPGDTQYF
TGTGCCAGCAGTGCCGAACCCCCGGGAGATACGCAGTATTTT
>TRBJ1-1|-|TRBV30|-
CAWSVRGMNTEAFF
TGTGCCTGGAGTGTACGGGGGATGAACACTGAAGCTTTCTTT
>TRBJ2-7|-|TRBV29-1|-
CSVEGPSSPYEQYF
TGCAGCGTTGAGGGCCCTTCGAGCCCCTACGAGCAGTACTTC
>TRBJ2-5|TRBD1|TRBV6-6|-
CASSYPGTGDSQYF
TGTGCCAGCAGTTACCCAGGGACAGGGGATTCCCAGTACTTC
>TRBJ2-7|-|TRBV28|-
CASRGLQGSYEQYF
TGTGCCAGCAGGGGGTTACAGGGATCCTACGAGCAGTACTTC
>TRBJ2-2|TRBD2|TRBV10-3|-
CASGTPTSGKTGGELFF
TGTGCCAGCGGAACCCCGACTAGCGGGAAAACTGGCGGGGAGCTGTTTTTT
>TRBJ2-5|TRBD2|TRBV5-4|-
CASSLTSGGWETQYF
TGTGCCAGCAGCCTTACTAGCGGGGGGTGGGAGACCCAGTACTTC
>TRBJ1-1|-|TRBV6-5|-
CASSYERGNTEAFF
TGTGCCAGCAGTTATGAGCGAGGGAACACTGAAGCTTTCTTT
>TRBJ2-5|TRBD1|TRBV5-6|-
CASSLPLDRTHQETQYF
TGTGCCAGCAGCTTGCCCCTGGACAGGACTCACCAAGAGACCCAGTACTTC
>TRBJ1-1|-|TRBV7-9|-
CASSPTGQGGEAFF
TGTGCCAGCAGCCCCACCGGGCAGGGTGGTGAAGCTTTCTTT
>TRBJ2-3|-|TRBV6-1|-
CASSEEPVTDTQYF
TGTGCCAGCAGTGAAGAGCCGGTCACAGATACGCAGTATTTT
>TRBJ1-4|TRBD1|TRBV5-1|-
CASSRQGEEKLFF
TGCGCCAGCAGCCGACAGGGTGAAGAAAAACTGTTTTTT
>TRBJ1-4|-|TRBV2|-
CASRPFRTAEKLFF
TGTGCCAGCAGGCCGTTTAGGACAGCCGAAAAACTGTTTTTT
>TRBJ1-3|TRBD1|TRBV2|-
CASSETGISGNTIYF
TGTGCCAGTTCTGAGACAGGGATCTCTGGAAACACCATATATTTT
>TRBJ1-4|-|TRBV25-1|-
CASSSRQAVSTNEKLFF
TGTGCCAGCAGTTCCCGACAGGCAGTCTCAACTAATGAAAAACTGTTTTTT